The clone carrying this TCR beta chain was seen many times. Antigen specificity is unknown. These data belong to a study of T cells after yellow fever vaccination. Study in general: Researchers used SMART-Seq v4 Ultra Low Input to prepare fractions that had low cell numbers. Regarding the study as a whole: Booster sampling recovered most clones from primary vaccination (96% CD4, around 88% CD8). The CD4 compartment and the CD8 compartment contained a small share of clonotypes in common.

TCRdb redid the calling of the 5' RACE reads with MiXCR, one entry per CDR3 protein. This repertoire shows about 150,000 distinct CDR3 sequences, 6.6% found once; its top ten account for approximately 0.64%. CDR1 LGHNA and CDR2 YSLEER come from the germline V gene. CDR3 length: 16 residues. V gave up 0 bases and J gave up 2 bases, with 14 bases separating them. V gene TRBV4-3 combines with J gene TRBJ2-7; a possible D gene is TRBD1 (5 bases). The TCR originated in a man younger than 40 who received the YFV17D yellow fever vaccine. The material was CD4+ T cells sorted from PBMCs, obtained 10 days after the yellow fever booster vaccination. The chain's CDR3 is CASSQDRATDTYEQYF. The CDR3 bases are TGCGCCAGCAGCCAAGATCGGGCGACAGACACCTACGAGCAGTACTTC.